This T cell receptor (beta chain) was recorded in a study of T cells after yellow fever vaccination. Overall study findings and caveats: A limited proportion of clonotypes was detected within both the CD4 and CD8 compartments. FACS-sorted repertoires could contain abundant clonotypes contaminating from the bulk population. The booster saw the reappearance of most primary-vaccination clones (roughly 95% CD4, around 90% CD8).

UMIs and a universal primer site were added when TCR cDNA was made by 5'RACE template switching. One entry per CDR3 protein results from TCRdb running MiXCR on the 5' RACE reads. The sample contains around 140,000 distinct CDR3 sequences, under 7% of which appear only once. This clonotype was seen many times. What it recognizes is unknown. The CDR3 length is 15 residues. CDR1 and CDR2 (germline): SGHTA, FQGNSA. V lost 5 bases, J lost 3 bases, and 7 bases stayed unmatched. The chain has TRBV7-2 and TRBJ2-7; TRBD1 aligns across 10 bases. Sequenced material: CD4+ T cells sorted from PBMCs, taken 10 days after the yellow fever booster vaccination. This TCR was recovered from a man aged 25 to 40 who received the YFV17D yellow fever vaccine. The CDR3 loop is CASSTRTGGVYEQYF. CDR3 in DNA: TGTGCCAGCAGCACCCGGACAGGGGGGGTCTACGAGCAGTACTTC.